The 24 T cell receptor beta chains below come from one sample, sequenced in a study of T cell responses to AZD1222 COVID-19 vaccine. Clones were sequenced by immunoSEQ multiplex PCR, and TCRdb holds only the in-frame ones, with some missing. The table shows 100,000 or so clones, with about four fifths occurring only once. Here the sequenced sample was peripheral blood, taken on day 0 of AZD1222 vaccination. Receptors originate from an adult in good health.

This rearrangement joins TRBV5-5 to TRBJ2-1; 9 nucleotides agree with TRBD2. CDR1 is SGHKS, CDR2 YYEKEE, per germline (reference sequence). This CDR3 comprises 16 residues. V lost 4 bases to trimming and J lost 1 base; unmatched junction nucleotides: 6. This chain's CDR3 is CASSDSGGRSYNEQFF. The CDR3 bases are TGTGCCAGCAGCGATAGCGGGGGAAGGTCCTACAATGAGCAGTTCTTC.

In nucleotides, the CDR3 is TGCAGCGTTGAAGTATATACTGAGCAGTTCTTC. It specifies CSVEVYTEQFF. The rearrangement uses TRBV29-1 and TRBJ2-1, with D unresolved. The CDR3 totals 11 residues. The V and J ends lost 1 base and 9 bases respectively, with 7 bases between them. Germline-derived CDR1 and CDR2 are SQVTM and ANQGSEA.

V gene TRBV6-1 combines with J gene TRBJ1-1; weak D call: TRBD1 (6 bases). This CDR3 is built from 15 residues. Germline assignment: CDR1 MNHNS and CDR2 SASEGT. The V gene lost 3 bases and the J gene lost 6 bases, with 17 bases spanning the gap. The CDR3 reads CASSDRGPGYPEAFF. CDR3 coding DNA: TGTGCCAGCAGTGACAGGGGCCCCGGTTACCCTGAAGCTTTCTTT.

Here the CDR3 reads CASSFATGGYGYTF. In nucleotides, the CDR3 is TGTGCCAGCAGCTTCGCCACCGGGGGGTATGGCTACACCTTC. The chain couples TRBV7-9 to TRBJ1-2, with D perhaps TRBD1 (5 bases). With 3 bases removed from V and 5 bases from J, the gap between germline ends came to 13 bases. The CDR3 covers 14 residues. Germline values: CDR1 SEHNR, CDR2 FQNEAQ (reference sequence).

The CDR3 sequence is CASSLDRVWGNTEAFF. The CDR3 nucleotides are TGTGCCAGCAGCTTGGACAGGGTTTGGGGAAACACTGAAGCTTTCTTT. The rearrangement uses TRBV5-6 and TRBJ1-1; TRBD1 might be the D (6 bases). This CDR3 region has 16 residues. Germline V lookup: CDR1 SGHDT, CDR2 YYEEEE. Trimming removed 0 bases from V and 2 bases from J, with 14 bases in between.

The V and J genes are TRBV7-9 and TRBJ2-5; D ambiguous. The V and J ends lost 6 bases and 2 bases respectively, with 7 bases between them. The CDR3 is 12 amino acids. In germline, CDR1 is SEHNR, CDR2 FQNEAQ (reference sequence). This chain's CDR3 is CASSFAQETQYF. DNA of the CDR3: TGTGCCAGCAGTTTTGCGCAAGAGACCCAGTACTTC.

J is TRBJ2-5 and V is TRBV12-3 or TRBV12-4; TRBD1 agrees at 7 bases. CDR3 size: 13 residues. Trimming cost V 4 bases and J 4 bases; bases outside gene matches: 3. The CDR3 region is CASSSRQGETQYF. DNA of the CDR3: TGTGCCAGCAGTTCCAGACAGGGAGAGACCCAGTACTTC.

The chain has TRBV2 and TRBJ1-5; weak D call: TRBD1 (6 bases). Germline V gene data show CDR1 as SNHLY and CDR2 as FYNNEI. The CDR3 extends over 18 amino acids. The germline V and J ends were trimmed by 3 bases and 5 bases, with 23 bases remaining between them. The DNA for the CDR3 is TGTGCCAGCAGTGATTCGGGAGGATTTGGGGAGGGGGATCAGCCCCAGCATTTT. This encodes CASSDSGGFGEGDQPQHF.

CDR3: CASSQDVGSVNTEAFF. In DNA, the CDR3 is TGTGCCAGCAGCCAAGATGTGGGCAGCGTGAACACTGAAGCTTTCTTT. This sequence joins TRBV14 and TRBJ1-1; D is ambiguous. V lost 0 bases, J lost 0 bases, and 11 bases lay in between. Germline values: CDR1 SGHDN, CDR2 FVKESK. The CDR3 spans 16 residues.

The chain couples TRBV2 to TRBJ1-1; 9 bases map to TRBD1. This CDR3 has 13 residues. Germline V CDR1 and CDR2: SNHLY, FYNNEI. Unmatched junction bases numbered 8, after V lost 4 bases and J lost 11 bases. The CDR3 DNA reads as TGTGCCAGCAGTGTAGGACAGGGGCTTTGGGCTTTCTTT. This encodes CASSVGQGLWAFF.

This clone was seen once. The chain links TRBV6-2 or TRBV6-3 to TRBJ2-3, with D uncertain. Germline loops: CDR1 MNHEY, CDR2 SVGEGT. The ends were cut back, 6 bases at V and 6 bases at J, with 10 bases in the middle. The CDR3 contains 12 residues. The CDR3 nucleotides are TGTGCCAGCAGCCTAACGCGGGATACGCAGTATTTT. It specifies CASSLTRDTQYF.

The chain combines TRBV19 with TRBJ2-3; the match to TRBD2 covers 8 bases. Looked up from germline, CDR1 is LNHDA and CDR2 is SQIVND (reference sequence). The CDR3 totals 18 residues. J gave up 4 bases and V 5 bases, and 17 bases lay outside the gene matches. The CDR3: CASSVFSGSGGSSDTQYF. The CDR3 DNA sequence: TGTGCCAGTAGTGTTTTTTCCGGCAGCGGGGGTTCCTCAGATACGCAGTATTTT. The variable domain in full, completed from reference TRBV19 and TRBJ2-3, reads DGGITQSPKYLFRKEGQNVTLSCEQNLNHDAMYWYRQDPGQGLRLIYYSQIVNDFQKGDIAEGYSVSREKKESFPLTVTSAQKNPTAFYLCASSVFSGSGGSSDTQYFGPGTRLTVL.

V gene TRBV6-5 combines with J gene TRBJ2-7, with TRBD1 matching over 10 bases. The V segment lost 6 bases and the J segment 5 bases; nucleotides outside the gene matches: 4. This CDR3 contains 13 residues. Looked up from germline, CDR1 is MNHEY and CDR2 is SVGAGI. For the CDR3, the DNA is TGTGCCAGCAGATTGGGACAGGGGAACGAGCAGTACTTC. This gives the protein CASRLGQGNEQYF.

The J gene is TRBJ1-4, the V gene TRBV2; a weak D match, TRBD1 (6 bases). CDR3 length: 13 amino acids. Trimming removed 8 bases from V and 8 bases from J, with 15 bases in between. Germline CDR1 reads SNHLY; CDR2 reads FYNNEI. DNA for the CDR3: TGTGCCAGCGGACGGGGGGCCGAAGAAAAACTGTTTTTT. It encodes CASGRGAEEKLFF. The full variable domain, in which reference TRBV2 and TRBJ1-4 provide the parts outside the CDR3, is EPEVTQTPSHQVTQMGQEVILRCVPISNHLYFYWYRQILGQKVEFLVSFYNNEISEKSEIFDDQFSVERPDGSNFTLKIRSTKLEDSAMYFCASGRGAEEKLFFGSGTQLSVL.

This chain links TRBV4-1 with TRBJ1-2, with TRBD1 matching 10 bases. CDR1 is MGHRA, CDR2 YSYEKL, per germline. The CDR3 runs to 17 residues. Germline trimming cut 1 base from V and 7 bases from J; bases unmatched to any gene: 12. CDR3 region: CASSQVASGTGVSGYTF. CDR3 coding DNA: TGCGCCAGCAGCCAAGTCGCCTCGGGGACAGGGGTTTCTGGCTACACCTTC.

V is TRBV9 and J is TRBJ1-2; D perhaps matches TRBD1 (5 bases). The V gene lost 4 bases and the J gene lost 1 base, with 5 bases spanning the gap. The CDR3 has 12 amino acids. From germline, CDR1 is SGDLS and CDR2 YYNGEE. CDR3 amino acids: CASSQGNYGYTF. The CDR3 DNA is TGTGCCAGCAGCCAGGGTAACTATGGCTACACCTTC.

CDR3 loop: CASSQVGGNTEAFF. The CDR3 bases are TGTGCCAGCAGCCAAGTCGGAGGGAACACTGAAGCTTTCTTT. The V and J genes are TRBV3-1 (or the pseudogene TRBV3-2) and TRBJ1-1; D gene unclear. Germline-derived CDR1 and CDR2 are LGHDT and YNNKEL (reference sequence). The V gene lost 1 base and the J gene lost 1 base, with 7 bases spanning the gap. This CDR3 region has 14 residues.

This rearrangement joins TRBV23-1 to TRBJ2-4; perhaps TRBD2 as D (6 bases). TRBV23-1 is an ORF, with its function uncertain. The V gene lost 3 bases and the J gene lost 3 bases, with 12 bases spanning the gap. The CDR3 has 15 residues. In nucleotides, the CDR3 is TGCGCCAGCAGTCACGGGCGGGGAGACAAAAACATTCAGTACTTC. Translating gives CASSHGRGDKNIQYF.

This clone came up many times. The chain carries TRBV7-8 and TRBJ2-5; D perhaps matches TRBD2 (5 bases). From germline, CDR1 is SGHVS and CDR2 FQNEAQ. V lost 2 bases and J lost 5, with 15 bases in between. This CDR3 comprises 15 residues. The CDR3 here is CASSLTPLRAETQYF. The DNA for the CDR3 is TGTGCCAGCAGCTTAACCCCCTTGAGGGCGGAGACCCAGTACTTC.

The V gene is TRBV15, the J gene TRBJ1-5; the match to TRBD1 covers 10 bases. This CDR3 has 16 amino acids. From germline, CDR1 is LNHNV and CDR2 YYDKDF (reference sequence). Losses at the gene ends were 1 base for V and 6 bases for J; bases not matched to a gene: 6. CDR3 region: CATSRGGTGVRQPQHF. As DNA, the CDR3 is TGTGCCACCAGCAGAGGTGGGACAGGGGTCCGTCAGCCCCAGCATTTT.

This clone was observed once. This rearrangement joins TRBV7-9 to TRBJ1-1, with unresolved D. The CDR3 contains 14 residues. The germline CDR1 and CDR2 sequences are SEHNR and FQNEAQ (reference sequence). The V and J ends lost 5 bases and 4 bases respectively, with 14 bases between them. The CDR3 DNA sequence: TGTGCCAGCAGCCGACGTATTGATAGCACTGAAGCTTTCTTT. Translating it yields CASSRRIDSTEAFF.

J is TRBJ1-3 and V is TRBV9, with D unresolved. CDR1 and CDR2 (germline): SGDLS, YYNGEE. Trimming removed 2 bases from V and 0 bases from J, with 15 bases in between. This CDR3 has 17 residues. CDR3 coding DNA: TGTGCCAGCAGCGTTAGCGCTTCAGCCACCTCTGGAAACACCATATATTTT. Protein: CASSVSASATSGNTIYF.

The chain is built from TRBV7-9 and TRBJ2-1; the D call may be TRBD1 or TRBD2 (5 bases each). CDR1 and CDR2 (germline): SEHNR, FQNEAQ (reference sequence). This CDR3 has 15 amino acids. Deletions cut 3 bases from V and 6 bases from J, with 15 bases between. In DNA, the CDR3 is TGTGCCAGCAGCTTTTCCTGGGACCCTAGCAATGAGCAGTTCTTC. The encoded protein is CASSFSWDPSNEQFF. Together with reference TRBV7-9 and TRBJ2-1, the CDR3 gives the full variable domain: DTGVSQNPRHKITKRGQNVTFRCDPISEHNRLYWYRQTLGQGPEFLTYFQNEAQLEKSRLLSDRFSAERPKGSFSTLEIQRTEQGDSAMYLCASSFSWDPSNEQFFGPGTRLTVL.

On this clone itself: The same CDR3 is also encoded by other DNA sequences in this sample. The rearrangement joins TRBV7-2 to TRBJ1-6, with no clear D. V gave up 1 base and J gave up 2 bases, with 3 bases separating them. Germline V gene sequence: CDR1 SGHTA, CDR2 FQGNSA. The CDR3 is 14 residues long. CDR3 loop: CASSLGAYNSPLHF. In DNA, the CDR3 is TGTGCCAGCAGCTTAGGGGCCTATAATTCACCCCTCCACTTT.